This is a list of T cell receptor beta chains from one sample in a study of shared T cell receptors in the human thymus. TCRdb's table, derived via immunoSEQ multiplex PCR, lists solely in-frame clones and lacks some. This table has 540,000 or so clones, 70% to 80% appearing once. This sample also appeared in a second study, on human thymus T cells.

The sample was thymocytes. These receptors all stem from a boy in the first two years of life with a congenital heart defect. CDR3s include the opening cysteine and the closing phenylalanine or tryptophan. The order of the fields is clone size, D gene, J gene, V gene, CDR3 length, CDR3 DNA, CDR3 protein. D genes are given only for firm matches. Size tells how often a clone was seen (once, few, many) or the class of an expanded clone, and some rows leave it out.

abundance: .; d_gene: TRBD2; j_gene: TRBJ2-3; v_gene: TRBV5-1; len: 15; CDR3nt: TGCGCCAGCAGCTCGACTAGCGGGGAAGAGGATACGCAGTATTTT; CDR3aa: CASSSTSGEEDTQYF
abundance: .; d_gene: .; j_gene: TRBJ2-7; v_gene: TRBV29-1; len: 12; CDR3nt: TGCAGCGTTGCAGAACCCGGCTACGAGCAGTACTTC; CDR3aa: CSVAEPGYEQYF
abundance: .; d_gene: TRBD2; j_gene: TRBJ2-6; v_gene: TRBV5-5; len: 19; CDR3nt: TGTGCCAGCAGCGATGGACTAGCGCCTACACACTCTGGGGCCAACGTCCTGACTTTC; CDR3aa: CASSDGLAPTHSGANVLTF
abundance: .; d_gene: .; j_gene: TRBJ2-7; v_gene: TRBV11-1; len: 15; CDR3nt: TGTGCCAGCAGCTTAGGACAAGAACCCTCCTACGAGCAGTACTTC; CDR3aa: CASSLGQEPSYEQYF
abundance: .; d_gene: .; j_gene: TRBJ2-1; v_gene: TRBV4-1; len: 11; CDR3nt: TGCGCCAGCAGCAACCGGGAAAGACTGTTCTTC; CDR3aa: CASSNRERLFF
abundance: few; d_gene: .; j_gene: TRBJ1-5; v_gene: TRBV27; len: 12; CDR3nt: TGTGCCAGCAGTTTTCCGGGTCAGCCCCAGCATTTT; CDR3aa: CASSFPGQPQHF
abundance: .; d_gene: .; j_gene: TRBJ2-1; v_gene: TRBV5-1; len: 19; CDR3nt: TGCGCCAGCAGCCCGAGAGGGACGGTAGCGCGGGACCAGTACCATGAGCAGTTCTTC; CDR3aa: CASSPRGTVARDQYHEQFF
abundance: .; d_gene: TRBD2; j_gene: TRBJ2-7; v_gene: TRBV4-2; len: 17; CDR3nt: TGTGCCAGCAGCCAAAAGACTAGCGGTTGCAGCTCCTACGAGCAGTACTTC; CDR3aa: CASSQKTSGCSSYEQYF
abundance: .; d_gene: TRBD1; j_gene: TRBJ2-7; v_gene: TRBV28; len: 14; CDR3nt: TGTGCCAGCAGTGGATGGGACAGCGCACACGAGCAGTACTTC; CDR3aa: CASSGWDSAHEQYF
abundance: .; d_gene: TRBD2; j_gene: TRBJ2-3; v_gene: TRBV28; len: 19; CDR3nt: TGTGCCAGCAGTTCCTTAATTGCGGGAGGGTCAAGGGGTACAGATACGCAGTATTTT; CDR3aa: CASSSLIAGGSRGTDTQYF
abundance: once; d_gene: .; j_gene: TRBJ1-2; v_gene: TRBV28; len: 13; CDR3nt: TGTGCCAGCAGTCCCAGTCAGGGTTATGGCTACACCTTC; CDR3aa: CASSPSQGYGYTF